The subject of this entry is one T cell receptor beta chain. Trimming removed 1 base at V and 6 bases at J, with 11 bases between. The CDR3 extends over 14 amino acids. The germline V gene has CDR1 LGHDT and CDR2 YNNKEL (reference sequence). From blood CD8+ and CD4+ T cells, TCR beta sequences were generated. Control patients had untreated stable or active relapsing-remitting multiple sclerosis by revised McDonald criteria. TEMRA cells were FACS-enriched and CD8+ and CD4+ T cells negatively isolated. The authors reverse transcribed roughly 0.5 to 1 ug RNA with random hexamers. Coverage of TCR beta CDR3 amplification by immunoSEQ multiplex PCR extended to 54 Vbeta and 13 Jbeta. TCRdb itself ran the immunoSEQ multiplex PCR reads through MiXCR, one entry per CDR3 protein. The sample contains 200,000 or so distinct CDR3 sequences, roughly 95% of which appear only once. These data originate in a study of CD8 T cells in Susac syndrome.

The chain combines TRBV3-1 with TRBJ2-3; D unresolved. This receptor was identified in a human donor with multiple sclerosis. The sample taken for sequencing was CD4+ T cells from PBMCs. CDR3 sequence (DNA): TGTGCCAGCAGCCAAGCCCTTGCATGGGATACGCAGTATTTT. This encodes CASSQALAWDTQYF.